This T cell receptor beta chain was profiled in a study of cytomegalovirus exposure and HLA in healthy donors. Study-wide results and caveats: Cytomegalovirus association was listed for approximately 160 TCR beta chains. The classifier was said to identify cytomegalovirus status with high specificity and sensitivity.

As to this clone: Its cognate antigen is unknown.

Germline V gene data show CDR1 as SGHTA and CDR2 as FQGNSA. The CDR3 runs to 15 residues. Trimming shortened V by 1 base and J by 8 bases, and 17 bases separated the two germline ends. Assay used: immunoSEQ multiplex PCR; TCRdb lists only in-frame clones, some missing. In the table there are 100,000 or so clones, 75% to 90% of which are singletons. Specimen: PBMCs. The sequence came from a man aged 18 to 30 in good health and CMV-seropositive. V usage is TRBV7-2 and J usage is TRBJ1-2; D may be TRBD1 (6 bases). Here the CDR3 DNA reads TGTGCCAGCAGCTTAGTAAGGGGGGGGCGAAGGGGCTACACCTTC. Translated: CASSLVRGGRRGYTF.